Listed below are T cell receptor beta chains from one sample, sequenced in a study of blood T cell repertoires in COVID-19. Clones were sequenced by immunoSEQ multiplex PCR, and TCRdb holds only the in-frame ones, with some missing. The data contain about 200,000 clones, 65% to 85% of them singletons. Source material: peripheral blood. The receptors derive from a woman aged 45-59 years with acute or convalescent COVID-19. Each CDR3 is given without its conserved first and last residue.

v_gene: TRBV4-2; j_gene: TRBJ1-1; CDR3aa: ASSQDSGHRLNTEAF
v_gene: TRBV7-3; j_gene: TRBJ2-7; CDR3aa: ASSPASGEQY
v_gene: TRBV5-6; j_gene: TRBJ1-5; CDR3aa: ASSLTSSNQPQH
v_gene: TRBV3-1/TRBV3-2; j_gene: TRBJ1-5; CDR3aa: ASSLRPTGGGNQPQH
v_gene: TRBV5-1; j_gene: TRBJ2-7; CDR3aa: ASSYGVGGNEQY
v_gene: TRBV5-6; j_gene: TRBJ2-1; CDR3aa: ASSLVGGEEQF
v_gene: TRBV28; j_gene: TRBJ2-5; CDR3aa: ASTEIAGRQETQY
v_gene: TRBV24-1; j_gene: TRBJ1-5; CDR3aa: ATSRGQSNQPQH
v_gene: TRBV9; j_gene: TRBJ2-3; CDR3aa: ASSVRAGGSTDTQY
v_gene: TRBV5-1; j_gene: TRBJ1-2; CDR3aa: ASSFDNRQNYGYT
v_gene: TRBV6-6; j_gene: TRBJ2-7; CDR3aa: ASSPMTGDEQY
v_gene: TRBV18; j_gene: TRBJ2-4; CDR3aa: ASSPYSSGSTKNIQY
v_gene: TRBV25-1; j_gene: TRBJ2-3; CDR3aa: ASGRADTQY
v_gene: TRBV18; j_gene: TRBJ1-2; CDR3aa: ASSPSQANYGYT
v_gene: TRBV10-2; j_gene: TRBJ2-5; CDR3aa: ASSQTGLETQY
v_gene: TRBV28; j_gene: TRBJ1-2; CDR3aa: ASSLGQWYGYT
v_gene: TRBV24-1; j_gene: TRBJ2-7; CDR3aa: ATSDGGVGSYEQY
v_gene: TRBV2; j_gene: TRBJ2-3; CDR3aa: ASAATSGWGNTDTQY
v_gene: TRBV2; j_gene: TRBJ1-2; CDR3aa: ASGTGQFYGYT
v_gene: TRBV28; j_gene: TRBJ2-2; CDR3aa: ASSLIWRTSGSPGELF
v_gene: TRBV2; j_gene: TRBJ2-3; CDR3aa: ASSRPGQTTDTQY
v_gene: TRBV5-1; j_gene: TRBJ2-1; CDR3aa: ASSPLRGGPGNEQF
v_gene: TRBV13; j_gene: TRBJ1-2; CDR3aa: ASSLYNRDNYGYT
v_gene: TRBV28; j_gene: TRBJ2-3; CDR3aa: ASSPRDRAADTQY
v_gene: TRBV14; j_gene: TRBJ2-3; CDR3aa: ASSQVGVNTDTQY
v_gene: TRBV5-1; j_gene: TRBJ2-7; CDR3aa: ASSSSTGSSYEQY
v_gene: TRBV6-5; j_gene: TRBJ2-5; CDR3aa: ASSPGNLKETQY
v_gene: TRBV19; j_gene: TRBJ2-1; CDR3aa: ASGLAGGSSYNEQF
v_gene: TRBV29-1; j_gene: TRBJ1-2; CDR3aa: SVGRDRSYGYT
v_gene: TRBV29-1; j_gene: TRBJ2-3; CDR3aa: SVARDTPTDTQY
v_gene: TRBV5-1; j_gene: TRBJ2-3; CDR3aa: ASSPLAGTDTQY
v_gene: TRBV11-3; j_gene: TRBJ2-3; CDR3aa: ASSLSGRTSGRADDTQY
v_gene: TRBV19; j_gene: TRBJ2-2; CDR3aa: ASRTGGAATGELF
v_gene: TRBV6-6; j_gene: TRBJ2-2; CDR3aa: ASSGLAGAATGELF
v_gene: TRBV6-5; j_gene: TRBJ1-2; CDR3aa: ASSTSRDGYT
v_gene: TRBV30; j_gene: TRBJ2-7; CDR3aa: AWSVALNNRGRRNEQY
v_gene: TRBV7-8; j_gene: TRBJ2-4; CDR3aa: ASSLALGQGQNIQY
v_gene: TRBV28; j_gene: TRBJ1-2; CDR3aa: ASSHNYGYT
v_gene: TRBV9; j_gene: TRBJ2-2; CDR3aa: ASSPHRGRDTGELF
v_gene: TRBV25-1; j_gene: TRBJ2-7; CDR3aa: ASSESPAGSYEQY
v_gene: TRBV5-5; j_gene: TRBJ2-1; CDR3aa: ASRRGLAGGNEQF
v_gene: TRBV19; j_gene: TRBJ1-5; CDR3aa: ASSITSSGQPQH
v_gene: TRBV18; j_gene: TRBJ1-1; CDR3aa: ASSPSNQLNTEAF
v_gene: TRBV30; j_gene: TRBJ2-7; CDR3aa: AWRESLATYEQY
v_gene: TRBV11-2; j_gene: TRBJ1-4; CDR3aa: ASSLDFASTNEKLF
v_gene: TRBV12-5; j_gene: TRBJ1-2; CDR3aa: ASGLDRQGDYYGYT
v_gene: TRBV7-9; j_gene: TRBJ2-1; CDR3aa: ASSLARGSGSNEQF
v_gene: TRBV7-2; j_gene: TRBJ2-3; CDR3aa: ASSLEERVGTDTQY
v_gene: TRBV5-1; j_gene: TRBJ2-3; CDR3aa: ASKTGPPTDTQY
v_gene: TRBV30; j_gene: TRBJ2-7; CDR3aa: AWSLRGGRSYEQY
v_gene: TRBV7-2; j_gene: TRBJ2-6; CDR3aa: ASSLDSNSGANVLT
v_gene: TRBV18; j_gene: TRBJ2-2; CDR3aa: ASSEIGELF
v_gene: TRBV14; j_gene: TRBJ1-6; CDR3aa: ASSQDRGITPLH
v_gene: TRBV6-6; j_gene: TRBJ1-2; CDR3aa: ASSSTGPGYT
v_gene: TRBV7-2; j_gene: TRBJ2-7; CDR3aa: ASSFSSGGLSYEQY
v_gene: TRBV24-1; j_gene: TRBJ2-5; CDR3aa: ATSDSGGGPQETQY
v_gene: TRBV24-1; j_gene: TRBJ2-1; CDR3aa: ATSDSRGQGNNEQF
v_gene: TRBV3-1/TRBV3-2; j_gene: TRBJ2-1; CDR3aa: ASSPWDRGSYNEQF